Listed below are T cell receptor beta chains from one sample, sequenced in a study of cytomegalovirus exposure and HLA in healthy donors. Assay used: immunoSEQ multiplex PCR; TCRdb lists only in-frame clones, some missing. Counted here are around 160,000 clones, 60% to 85% occurring once; the ten biggest clones make up 7% to 9%. Material for sequencing was PBMCs. These receptor sequences come from a male donor in good health and CMV-seropositive. CDR3s include the opening cysteine and the closing phenylalanine or tryptophan. Fields, in order: CDR3 DNA, CDR3 protein, J gene, clone size, V gene, D gene. A D gene is named only where the DNA matches it firmly. Where a row states a size, it is once, few, many or the class of an expanded clone; other rows omit it.

CDR3 DNA: TGTGCCAGCTCACCCGGACAGGGGAACACTGAAGCTTTCTTT
CDR3 protein: CASSPGQGNTEAFF
J gene: TRBJ1-1
clone size: once
V gene: TRBV18
D gene: TRBD1

CDR3 DNA: TGCGCCAGCAGCGTGACAGTTCTGGGGACCCAGTACTTC
CDR3 protein: CASSVTVLGTQYF
J gene: TRBJ2-5
clone size: .
V gene: TRBV5-1
D gene: .

CDR3 DNA: TGTGCCAGCAATTCGTACACTGAAGCTTTCTTT
CDR3 protein: CASNSYTEAFF
J gene: TRBJ1-1
clone size: .
V gene: TRBV6-5
D gene: .

CDR3 DNA: TGTGCCACCAGCAGAGATCGGCCAGGGCCTGAGAAACTGTTTTTT
CDR3 protein: CATSRDRPGPEKLFF
J gene: TRBJ1-4
clone size: .
V gene: TRBV15
D gene: .

CDR3 DNA: TGTGCCAGCAGCCCTGGACAGTGGGGCTGGAACGGTGGGGCCAACGTCCTGACTTTC
CDR3 protein: CASSPGQWGWNGGANVLTF
J gene: TRBJ2-6
clone size: .
V gene: TRBV5-8
D gene: .

CDR3 DNA: TGTGCCAGCGGTTCCTACGGGCAGGCGGGGGATGAGCAGTTCTTC
CDR3 protein: CASGSYGQAGDEQFF
J gene: TRBJ2-1
clone size: .
V gene: TRBV11-2
D gene: TRBD2

CDR3 DNA: TGTGCCAGCAGCTTGGTCGGAGGACAGGACCTTATCTGGCCCCTCCACTTT
CDR3 protein: CASSLVGGQDLIWPLHF
J gene: TRBJ1-6
clone size: .
V gene: TRBV5-5
D gene: TRBD1

CDR3 DNA: TGCAGTGCTCATGGGGGGAATGAGCAGTTCTTC
CDR3 protein: CSAHGGNEQFF
J gene: TRBJ2-1
clone size: .
V gene: TRBV20-1
D gene: .

CDR3 DNA: TGTGCCAGCAGTTTAGAGGACAATAACAATGAGCAGTTCTTC
CDR3 protein: CASSLEDNNNEQFF
J gene: TRBJ2-1
clone size: once
V gene: TRBV27
D gene: .

CDR3 DNA: TGTGCCAGCAGCCTAAATTTAGCGGGGGGTGAGCAGTTCTTC
CDR3 protein: CASSLNLAGGEQFF
J gene: TRBJ2-1
clone size: .
V gene: TRBV7-9
D gene: TRBD2

CDR3 DNA: TGTGCCTGGAGTGCGGGGACCCAGTACTTC
CDR3 protein: CAWSAGTQYF
J gene: TRBJ2-5
clone size: .
V gene: TRBV30
D gene: .

CDR3 DNA: TGTGCCAGCAGCGTGACAGGGACAGACTATGGCTACACCTTC
CDR3 protein: CASSVTGTDYGYTF
J gene: TRBJ1-2
clone size: .
V gene: TRBV9
D gene: TRBD1

CDR3 DNA: TGTGCCAGCAGCCCTAGCTCTGGGGCCAACGTCCTGACTTTC
CDR3 protein: CASSPSSGANVLTF
J gene: TRBJ2-6
clone size: .
V gene: TRBV7-8
D gene: .

CDR3 DNA: TGTGCCAGCAGTGAAGCGAGGGTAACCGGGGAGCTGTTTTTT
CDR3 protein: CASSEARVTGELFF
J gene: TRBJ2-2
clone size: few
V gene: TRBV6-1
D gene: .

CDR3 DNA: TGTGCTAGTGGTTTGGGGGGGGGCCGAGAGACCCAGTACTTC
CDR3 protein: CASGLGGGRETQYF
J gene: TRBJ2-5
clone size: .
V gene: TRBV12-5
D gene: .

CDR3 DNA: TGTGCCAGCTCACAGGGGGGGGACACAGATACGCAGTATTTT
CDR3 protein: CASSQGGDTDTQYF
J gene: TRBJ2-3
clone size: .
V gene: TRBV18
D gene: .

CDR3 DNA: TGCGCCAGCAGCCAAGAGGTGGGGCCCGGGGAGCTGTTTTTT
CDR3 protein: CASSQEVGPGELFF
J gene: TRBJ2-2
clone size: .
V gene: TRBV4-3
D gene: .

CDR3 DNA: TGTGCCAGTAGTCCTAGGGGGTTTGGAGAGACCCAGTACTTC
CDR3 protein: CASSPRGFGETQYF
J gene: TRBJ2-5
clone size: once
V gene: TRBV19
D gene: .

CDR3 DNA: TGTGCCAGCAGTCCGACAGGGATCATGAACACTGAAGCTTTCTTT
CDR3 protein: CASSPTGIMNTEAFF
J gene: TRBJ1-1
clone size: .
V gene: TRBV2
D gene: TRBD1

CDR3 DNA: TGCGCCAGCAGCTCAGGACAGGGTGGGAGGGAGACCCAGTACTTC
CDR3 protein: CASSSGQGGRETQYF
J gene: TRBJ2-5
clone size: .
V gene: TRBV5-1
D gene: TRBD1

CDR3 DNA: TGTGCCATCAGTGATGCGGTGGGTTTTTCCTACAATGAGCAGTTCTTC
CDR3 protein: CAISDAVGFSYNEQFF
J gene: TRBJ2-1
clone size: .
V gene: TRBV10-3
D gene: .

CDR3 DNA: TGCGCCAGCAGCCTGGGACTAGCGGGGGCAGGGACCAAAAACATTCAGTACTTC
CDR3 protein: CASSLGLAGAGTKNIQYF
J gene: TRBJ2-4
clone size: once
V gene: TRBV4-1
D gene: TRBD2

CDR3 DNA: TGTGCCTGGGACCCGTCGGGACAGGGGTTGCGGGGGGCCAACGTCCTGACTTTC
CDR3 protein: CAWDPSGQGLRGANVLTF
J gene: TRBJ2-6
clone size: .
V gene: TRBV30
D gene: TRBD1

CDR3 DNA: TGTGCCAGCAGCTTACGCTCACACTCCTACAATGAGCAGTTCTTC
CDR3 protein: CASSLRSHSYNEQFF
J gene: TRBJ2-1
clone size: .
V gene: TRBV7-3
D gene: .

CDR3 DNA: TGCGCCAGCCGGTTACCAGGGTCTAAATATGAAAAACTGTTTTTT
CDR3 protein: CASRLPGSKYEKLFF
J gene: TRBJ1-4
clone size: .
V gene: TRBV4-1
D gene: .

CDR3 DNA: TGTGCCAGCAGCTTAGAAGAGATTGGGGAGCTGTTTTTT
CDR3 protein: CASSLEEIGELFF
J gene: TRBJ2-2
clone size: .
V gene: TRBV7-9
D gene: .

CDR3 DNA: TGTGCCAGCAGTTACTCTTACGGCCGCGGAAATGAGCAGTTCTTC
CDR3 protein: CASSYSYGRGNEQFF
J gene: TRBJ2-1
clone size: .
V gene: TRBV6-5
D gene: .

CDR3 DNA: TGTGCCAGCTCACCCCGCCGGGGAAAAGAGACCCAGTACTTC
CDR3 protein: CASSPRRGKETQYF
J gene: TRBJ2-5
clone size: .
V gene: TRBV18
D gene: .

CDR3 DNA: TGCGCCAGCAGCGAAGGACAGTTTATGAACACTGAAGCTTTCTTT
CDR3 protein: CASSEGQFMNTEAFF
J gene: TRBJ1-1
clone size: .
V gene: TRBV4-1
D gene: .

CDR3 DNA: TGTGCCAGCAGTTTGCAGGGATACGGCTACACCTTC
CDR3 protein: CASSLQGYGYTF
J gene: TRBJ1-2
clone size: .
V gene: TRBV25-1
D gene: .

CDR3 DNA: TGTGCCAGTTCTGGGACAGGGATGAACACTGAAGCTTTCTTT
CDR3 protein: CASSGTGMNTEAFF
J gene: TRBJ1-1
clone size: once
V gene: TRBV6-1
D gene: TRBD1

CDR3 DNA: TGTGCCAGCAGCTCCCACAGGGCCAGCTACGAGCAGTACTTC
CDR3 protein: CASSSHRASYEQYF
J gene: TRBJ2-7
clone size: .
V gene: TRBV21-1
D gene: .

CDR3 DNA: TGTGCCAGCAGCCCCACTCTGGGCGCCTCAGAGACCCAGTACTTC
CDR3 protein: CASSPTLGASETQYF
J gene: TRBJ2-5
clone size: .
V gene: TRBV5-4
D gene: .

CDR3 DNA: TGTGCCAGCAGGGCGGCCCCCTTCGGCAATCAGCCCCAGCATTTT
CDR3 protein: CASRAAPFGNQPQHF
J gene: TRBJ1-5
clone size: few
V gene: TRBV2
D gene: .

CDR3 DNA: TGTGCCAGCAGCACTACGCCTAAACCATATGGCTACACCTTC
CDR3 protein: CASSTTPKPYGYTF
J gene: TRBJ1-2
clone size: once
V gene: TRBV6-5
D gene: .

CDR3 DNA: TGCGCCAGCAGCCAAGTTGGGCCTGGGGCCAACGTCCTGACTTTC
CDR3 protein: CASSQVGPGANVLTF
J gene: TRBJ2-6
clone size: .
V gene: TRBV4-1
D gene: .

CDR3 DNA: TGTGCCAGCAGACCTTCAGGAGAGACCCAGTACTTC
CDR3 protein: CASRPSGETQYF
J gene: TRBJ2-5
clone size: .
V gene: TRBV2
D gene: .

CDR3 DNA: TGCGCCAGCAGCTTGGAGCCGACGGGGGGGACCGGAAACACCATATATTTT
CDR3 protein: CASSLEPTGGTGNTIYF
J gene: TRBJ1-3
clone size: few
V gene: TRBV5-1
D gene: .

CDR3 DNA: TGCGCCAGCAGCCAAGACCCGAGGGCCGTTGGGCAGTACTTC
CDR3 protein: CASSQDPRAVGQYF
J gene: TRBJ2-7
clone size: few
V gene: TRBV4-1
D gene: .

CDR3 DNA: TGTGCCTGGACCCCAATGGACAACTTGGGGCTCTACGAGCAGTACTTC
CDR3 protein: CAWTPMDNLGLYEQYF
J gene: TRBJ2-7
clone size: .
V gene: TRBV30
D gene: .

CDR3 DNA: TGTGCCAGTAGTAGGGTTCAGGGCGATCTAGACTTCCACGAGCAGTACTTC
CDR3 protein: CASSRVQGDLDFHEQYF
J gene: TRBJ2-7
clone size: medium-sized
V gene: TRBV19
D gene: .

CDR3 DNA: TGCGCCAGCAGCCTCGAACCCGGTGTCTACGAGCAGTACTTC
CDR3 protein: CASSLEPGVYEQYF
J gene: TRBJ2-7
clone size: .
V gene: TRBV4-1
D gene: .

CDR3 DNA: TGTGCCATCAGTGAGTGGACAGGTAGAGATACGCAGTATTTT
CDR3 protein: CAISEWTGRDTQYF
J gene: TRBJ2-3
clone size: .
V gene: TRBV10-3
D gene: TRBD1

CDR3 DNA: TGTGCCAGCAGCCCGAGAAGGGGTGCGGGACAGGGAGGGGAGCAGTTCTTC
CDR3 protein: CASSPRRGAGQGGEQFF
J gene: TRBJ2-1
clone size: .
V gene: TRBV5-5
D gene: TRBD1

CDR3 DNA: TGTGCCAGCAGCCCACGGACTAGCGGGGCGAGCACAGATACGCAGTATTTT
CDR3 protein: CASSPRTSGASTDTQYF
J gene: TRBJ2-3
clone size: .
V gene: TRBV7-8
D gene: TRBD2

CDR3 DNA: TGTGCCAGCAGTTTCAGGGGGCGGGAGCAGTACTTC
CDR3 protein: CASSFRGREQYF
J gene: TRBJ2-7
clone size: .
V gene: TRBV27
D gene: TRBD1

CDR3 DNA: TGTGCCAGCAGCCCACTTGTATCCTATGGCTACACCTTC
CDR3 protein: CASSPLVSYGYTF
J gene: TRBJ1-2
clone size: once
V gene: TRBV9
D gene: .

CDR3 DNA: TGCGCCAGCAGCCAAGATGGGGAGGTTTTAGGCTATGGCTACACCTTC
CDR3 protein: CASSQDGEVLGYGYTF
J gene: TRBJ1-2
clone size: once
V gene: TRBV4-1
D gene: .

CDR3 DNA: TGTGCCAGCAGTTACGGGACAGGGGTAGGGGGCTACACCTTC
CDR3 protein: CASSYGTGVGGYTF
J gene: TRBJ1-2
clone size: .
V gene: TRBV6-5
D gene: TRBD1

CDR3 DNA: TGCAGCGTTGTAGGCCCTCGACGCGCGGGGGAAGGCAGCACCGGGGAGCTGTTTTTT
CDR3 protein: CSVVGPRRAGEGSTGELFF
J gene: TRBJ2-2
clone size: .
V gene: TRBV29-1
D gene: TRBD2

CDR3 DNA: TGTGCCAGCAGTTTAAATGAGCAGTTCTTC
CDR3 protein: CASSLNEQFF
J gene: TRBJ2-1
clone size: few
V gene: TRBV6-1
D gene: .

CDR3 DNA: TGTGCCAGCAGCTTGCCCTTGATAGGGGGCAATGCTGAAGCTTTCTTT
CDR3 protein: CASSLPLIGGNAEAFF
J gene: TRBJ1-1
clone size: .
V gene: TRBV5-8
D gene: TRBD1

CDR3 DNA: TGTGCCAGCATGGTGGAGGACTCAGAGTACTTC
CDR3 protein: CASMVEDSEYF
J gene: TRBJ2-5
clone size: few
V gene: TRBV2
D gene: .

CDR3 DNA: TGTGCCTGGAGCATTTACGGGGGACTAGCGGGGGCGGAGAGCTCCTACGAGCAGTACTTC
CDR3 protein: CAWSIYGGLAGAESSYEQYF
J gene: TRBJ2-7
clone size: .
V gene: TRBV30
D gene: TRBD2

CDR3 DNA: TGTGCCAGCAGACCCCTAGCGGGGCATAACAATGAGCAGTTCTTC
CDR3 protein: CASRPLAGHNNEQFF
J gene: TRBJ2-1
clone size: few
V gene: TRBV11-2
D gene: TRBD2

CDR3 DNA: TGTGCCAGTAGTATATTCCCGACAGGGGAGAGGTACGAGCAGTACTTC
CDR3 protein: CASSIFPTGERYEQYF
J gene: TRBJ2-7
clone size: once
V gene: TRBV19
D gene: TRBD1

CDR3 DNA: TGTGCCAGCAGCTTGACAGGTAGCTATGGCTACACCTTC
CDR3 protein: CASSLTGSYGYTF
J gene: TRBJ1-2
clone size: .
V gene: TRBV5-4
D gene: .

CDR3 DNA: TGCGCCAGCAGCAAAGAGGCCTCCCAGCCCCAGCATTTT
CDR3 protein: CASSKEASQPQHF
J gene: TRBJ1-5
clone size: .
V gene: TRBV4-3
D gene: .